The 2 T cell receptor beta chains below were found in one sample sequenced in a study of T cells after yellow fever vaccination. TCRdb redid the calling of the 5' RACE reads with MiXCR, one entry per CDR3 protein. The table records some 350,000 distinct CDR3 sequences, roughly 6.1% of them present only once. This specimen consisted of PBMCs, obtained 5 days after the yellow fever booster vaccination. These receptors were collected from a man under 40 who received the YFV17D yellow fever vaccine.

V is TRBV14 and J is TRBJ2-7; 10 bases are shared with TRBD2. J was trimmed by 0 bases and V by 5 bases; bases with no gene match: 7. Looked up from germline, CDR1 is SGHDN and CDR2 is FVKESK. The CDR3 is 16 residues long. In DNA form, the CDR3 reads TGTGCCAGCAGCTCCCTAGCGGGAGCGATCTCCTACGAGCAGTACTTC. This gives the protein CASSSLAGAISYEQYF.

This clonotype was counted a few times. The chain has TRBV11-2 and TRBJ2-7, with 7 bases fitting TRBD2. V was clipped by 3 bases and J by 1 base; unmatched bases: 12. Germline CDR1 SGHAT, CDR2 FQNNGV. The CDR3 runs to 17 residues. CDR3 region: CASSFDLGAGPSYEQYF. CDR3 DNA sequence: TGTGCCAGCAGCTTTGACTTGGGAGCGGGACCTTCCTACGAGCAGTACTTC.